The rows below give T cell receptor beta chains drawn from one sample of a study. In TCRdb, the 5' RACE reads were re-called with MiXCR into one record per CDR3 protein. The data hold thousands of distinct CDR3 sequences, with 40% to 50% observed a single time. Sequenced: Tregs sorted from a lymph node. The source of these receptors is a female donor with breast cancer. Each CDR3 is given with its conserved first and last residue. The D gene is left open where the match is weak. Only part of the rows carry a size: once, few, many, or a class if the clone is expanded.

clone size,J gene,D gene,V gene,CDR3 protein,CDR3 DNA
-,TRBJ2-3,-,TRBV20-1,CSASDRFPSTDTQYF,TGCAGTGCTAGTGACAGATTCCCTAGCACAGATACGCAGTATTTT
-,TRBJ1-1,TRBD1,TRBV5-1,CASSFGQGLNTEAFF,TGCGCCAGCAGCTTTGGACAGGGGCTGAACACTGAAGCTTTCTTT
-,TRBJ2-7,-,TRBV7-9,CASSSLRQGGYEQYF,TGTGCCAGCAGCTCACTCCGGCAGGGGGGTTACGAGCAGTACTTC
few,TRBJ2-1,-,TRBV9,CASSIKTGYNEQFF,TGTGCCAGCAGCATAAAAACAGGGTACAATGAGCAGTTCTTC
-,TRBJ2-3,TRBD2,TRBV5-5,CASSSGTSGSTDTQYF,TGTGCCAGCAGCTCGGGGACTAGCGGAAGCACAGATACGCAGTATTTT
-,TRBJ1-2,TRBD1,TRBV27,CASSPRDSVYGYTF,TGTGCCAGCAGTCCACGGGACAGCGTCTATGGCTACACCTTC
once,TRBJ2-1,-,TRBV5-1,CASTGSSYNEQFF,TGCGCCAGCACGGGGAGCTCCTATAATGAGCAGTTCTTC
few,TRBJ1-5,-,TRBV4-1,CASSPVVTYGQPQHF,TGCGCCAGCAGCCCAGTGGTCACGTACGGTCAGCCCCAGCATTTT
-,TRBJ2-7,-,TRBV27,CASSFTSVGYEQYF,TGTGCCAGCAGCTTTACTTCAGTGGGCTACGAGCAGTACTTC
once,TRBJ2-7,-,TRBV2,CASWRGINEQYF,TGTGCCAGCTGGAGGGGGATCAACGAGCAGTACTTC
-,TRBJ2-1,TRBD1,TRBV7-8,CASSQPGQGAFIEQFF,TGTGCCAGCAGCCAACCTGGACAGGGGGCGTTTATTGAGCAGTTCTTC
-,TRBJ1-3,-,TRBV20-1,CSARIPSGNTIYF,TGCAGTGCTAGGATCCCCTCTGGAAACACCATATATTTT
few,TRBJ2-1,TRBD2,TRBV5-1,CASSYRLAAGVGPSYNEQFF,TGCGCCAGCAGCTATAGACTAGCGGCCGGGGTTGGGCCCTCCTACAATGAGCAGTTCTTC
-,TRBJ1-6,-,TRBV6-6,CASSWDLGPNNSPLHF,TGTGCCAGCAGCTGGGACCTCGGACCGAATAATTCACCCCTCCACTTT
few,TRBJ2-1,-,TRBV29-1,CSAGALAGADNEQFF,TGCAGCGCCGGCGCTCTCGCGGGGGCCGACAATGAGCAGTTCTTC
-,TRBJ2-5,-,TRBV7-2,CASSLLGGEETQYF,TGTGCCAGCAGCTTACTTGGCGGTGAAGAGACCCAGTACTTC
-,TRBJ2-5,-,TRBV30,CAWSGWAGQRLREQETQYF,TGTGCCTGGAGTGGCTGGGCGGGACAGCGACTTCGAGAACAAGAGACCCAGTACTTC
-,TRBJ1-2,TRBD1,TRBV20-1,CSARAAEPTGKDGYTF,TGCAGTGCTAGAGCCGCCGAACCGACAGGGAAGGATGGCTACACCTTC
-,TRBJ2-7,-,TRBV6-5,CASSYGAGGGYEQYF,TGTGCCAGCAGTTACGGGGCAGGGGGAGGGTACGAGCAGTACTTC
-,TRBJ1-1,-,TRBV4-1,CASSQLAVDRRGAFF,TGCGCCAGCAGCCAATTAGCAGTCGACAGGCGGGGAGCTTTCTTT
-,TRBJ2-7,-,TRBV6-5,CASSERRASHF,TGTGCCAGCAGTGAACGTCGGGCTTCGCACTTC
-,TRBJ2-2,TRBD1,TRBV7-6,CASSSRTGRNTGELFF,TGTGCCAGCAGCTCCCGGACAGGGAGGAACACCGGGGAGCTGTTTTTT